The rows below give T cell receptor beta chains drawn from one sample of a study of CD8+ T cells in alopecia areata. Profiling relied on immunoSEQ multiplex PCR, and the TCRdb table lists in-frame clones only, not all of them. The sample contains fewer than 250,000 clones, about three fifths of which appear only once. The sample was CD4+ T cells sorted from blood, taken at week 0. The receptors originated from a human donor with alopecia areata. Both conserved end residues are part of each CDR3. The D gene is left open where the match is weak. Size is omitted from some rows. Given values are once, few, many or a class for expanded clones.

TRBJ1-3,-,few,TRBV11-1,CASSSPTSSGNTIYF,TGTGCCAGCAGCTCCCCCACATCCTCTGGAAACACCATATATTTT
TRBJ1-1,-,-,TRBV25-1,CASSRNTEAFF,TGTGCCAGCAGCAGGAACACTGAAGCTTTCTTT
TRBJ1-2,TRBD1,-,TRBV6-1,CASSLRDRDGYTF,TGTGCCAGCAGCCTCCGGGACAGGGATGGCTACACCTTC
TRBJ2-3,-,few,TRBV2,CASTPDRDTQYF,TGTGCCAGCACCCCCGACAGGGATACGCAGTATTTT
TRBJ2-5,-,-,TRBV4-2,CASSQVTQETQYF,TGTGCCAGCAGCCAAGTGACCCAAGAGACCCAGTACTTC
TRBJ1-6,-,few,TRBV5-1,CASSLAEDSPLHF,TGCGCCAGCAGCTTGGCGGAAGACTCACCCCTCCACTTT
TRBJ1-1,-,few,TRBV7-9,CASSSRVRGLEAFF,TGTGCCAGCAGCTCTAGGGTTCGCGGACTTGAAGCTTTCTTT
TRBJ1-1,-,once,TRBV19,CASSTRPTGSTEAFF,TGTGCCAGTAGTACCCGACCTACGGGGAGCACTGAAGCTTTCTTT
TRBJ1-5,-,-,TRBV5-6,CASSFAGYDSNQPQHF,TGTGCCAGCAGCTTTGCCGGGTACGATAGCAATCAGCCCCAGCATTTT
TRBJ2-5,TRBD1,-,TRBV19,CASSLDRGTETQYF,TGTGCCAGTAGTCTCGACAGGGGTACGGAGACCCAGTACTTC
TRBJ1-5,-,-,TRBV4-1,CASRPMGYGQPQHF,TGCGCCAGCAGACCCATGGGGTACGGTCAGCCCCAGCATTTT
TRBJ1-2,-,-,TRBV7-8,CASSLGGTALAYGYTF,TGTGCCAGCAGCTTGGGGGGAACAGCCCTGGCCTATGGCTACACCTTC
TRBJ2-3,-,-,TRBV9,CASSVGGLGRATDTQYF,TGTGCCAGCAGCGTAGGGGGACTGGGTAGGGCCACAGATACGCAGTATTTT
TRBJ2-3,TRBD2,-,TRBV30,CAWSIASGSTDTQYF,TGTGCCTGGAGTATAGCTAGCGGAAGCACAGATACGCAGTATTTT
TRBJ1-1,TRBD1,-,TRBV30,CAWEGQLNTEAFF,TGTGCCTGGGAGGGACAGCTGAACACTGAAGCTTTCTTT
TRBJ2-5,TRBD2,-,TRBV9,CASSATGLAVTQYF,TGTGCCAGCAGCGCTACAGGACTAGCGGTGACCCAGTACTTC
TRBJ1-5,TRBD1,-,TRBV6-6,CASSRNRGGQPQHF,TGTGCCAGCAGCCGTAACAGGGGAGGTCAGCCCCAGCATTTT
TRBJ1-2,TRBD1,-,TRBV2,CASTGTDSTPELANYGYTF,TGTGCCAGCACTGGGACAGATAGTACCCCCGAGTTAGCTAACTATGGCTACACCTTC
TRBJ2-5,TRBD1,-,TRBV6-6,CASSPPDRAKTQYF,TGTGCCAGCAGTCCCCCGGACAGGGCGAAGACCCAGTACTTC
TRBJ2-7,-,-,TRBV29-1,CSAGGVPEQYF,TGCAGCGCCGGTGGGGTTCCCGAGCAGTACTTC
TRBJ1-5,-,-,TRBV5-6,CASSPRRSGNQPQHF,TGTGCCAGCAGCCCCAGGCGCTCGGGCAATCAGCCCCAGCATTTT
TRBJ1-2,-,-,TRBV27,CASAPDRNLYGYTF,TGTGCCAGCGCCCCTGACAGGAACCTCTATGGCTACACCTTC
TRBJ2-7,TRBD1,-,TRBV25-1,CASTQGGSYEQYF,TGTGCCAGCACACAGGGGGGCTCCTACGAGCAGTACTTC
TRBJ2-5,-,-,TRBV29-1,CSVEDEEQYF,TGCAGCGTTGAAGATGAAGAGCAGTACTTC
TRBJ2-3,TRBD2,many,TRBV4-2,CASSQLSGGARGTDTQYF,TGTGCCAGCAGCCAACTTAGCGGGGGGGCCCGAGGGACAGATACGCAGTATTTT
TRBJ2-3,-,-,TRBV29-1,CSVEDLFLAGGVNTQYF,TGCAGCGTTGAAGATCTCTTCCTTGCGGGTGGCGTGAATACGCAGTATTTT
TRBJ2-3,-,few,TRBV5-5,CASSFSSTDTQYF,TGTGCCAGCAGCTTCTCTAGCACAGATACGCAGTATTTT
TRBJ2-1,-,once,TRBV11-2,CASSQGGYGNEQFF,TGTGCCAGCAGTCAGGGGGGATACGGCAATGAGCAGTTCTTC
TRBJ2-1,TRBD2,-,TRBV9,CASSPLSGGNYNEQFF,TGTGCCAGCAGCCCACTAAGCGGGGGAAACTACAATGAGCAGTTCTTC
TRBJ1-1,-,-,TRBV2,CASSEIAVGTEAFF,TGTGCCAGCAGTGAGATAGCGGTGGGCACTGAAGCTTTCTTT
TRBJ2-5,-,few,TRBV7-4,CASRPPPSQETQYF,TGTGCCAGCAGGCCTCCCCCGTCCCAAGAGACCCAGTACTTC
TRBJ1-4,-,few,TRBV25-1,CASSEPGDRGEKLFF,TGTGCCAGCAGTGAACCAGGAGATCGGGGTGAAAAACTGTTTTTT
TRBJ2-1,-,-,TRBV7-2,CASSLLAHEQFF,TGTGCCAGCAGCCTTTTAGCGCATGAGCAGTTCTTC
TRBJ2-7,-,-,TRBV6-5,CASSDGRVSEQYF,TGTGCCAGCAGTGATGGCAGGGTCTCCGAGCAGTACTTC
TRBJ2-1,-,-,TRBV7-3,CASEGALYNEQFF,TGTGCCAGCGAAGGAGCCCTCTACAATGAGCAGTTCTTC
TRBJ1-1,-,few,TRBV7-2,CASSGAWGRVNTEAFF,TGTGCCAGCAGCGGAGCTTGGGGCAGAGTGAACACTGAAGCTTTCTTT
TRBJ1-1,-,few,TRBV6-1,CASNRRVNTEAFF,TGTGCCAGCAATCGGCGCGTGAACACTGAAGCTTTCTTT
TRBJ2-5,TRBD2,-,TRBV5-1,CASSLPGTSGAHQETQYF,TGCGCCAGCAGCTTGCCTGGGACTAGCGGAGCCCACCAAGAGACCCAGTACTTC
TRBJ2-7,TRBD1,-,TRBV9,CASSAAGTGVYEQYF,TGTGCCAGCAGCGCAGCCGGGACAGGAGTATACGAGCAGTACTTC
TRBJ1-1,-,-,TRBV19,CASSGHLNTEAFF,TGTGCCAGTAGTGGACACCTTAACACTGAAGCTTTCTTT
TRBJ2-3,TRBD1,-,TRBV7-2,CASSQGTGPDTQYF,TGTGCCAGCAGCCAAGGGACAGGGCCAGATACGCAGTATTTT
TRBJ2-7,TRBD2,-,TRBV6-1,CASSWGLAGAYEQYF,TGTGCCAGCAGCTGGGGACTAGCGGGAGCCTACGAGCAGTACTTC
TRBJ1-2,-,-,TRBV27,CASSGLRAYGYTF,TGTGCCAGCAGCGGCCTTAGGGCATATGGCTACACCTTC
TRBJ1-1,-,-,TRBV5-8,CASSFDSLNEAFF,TGTGCCAGCAGCTTCGACAGTTTGAATGAAGCTTTCTTT
TRBJ1-5,-,few,TRBV2,CASRRTSYSNQPQHF,TGTGCCAGCAGGAGAACAAGCTATAGCAATCAGCCCCAGCATTTT
TRBJ2-1,-,-,TRBV9,CASSVAGLPYNEQFF,TGTGCCAGCAGCGTAGCTGGGCTGCCTTACAATGAGCAGTTCTTC
TRBJ1-1,-,few,TRBV6-5,CASSYSGHRTEAFF,TGTGCCAGCAGTTATTCAGGACACCGCACTGAAGCTTTCTTT
TRBJ2-1,-,-,TRBV7-9,CASHKQRLNNEQFF,TGTGCCAGCCACAAACAGCGGCTGAACAATGAGCAGTTCTTC
TRBJ2-7,-,-,TRBV2,CASSPAFYEQYF,TGTGCCAGCAGCCCCGCCTTCTACGAGCAGTACTTC
TRBJ2-1,-,few,TRBV5-1,CASRQGYNEQFF,TGCGCCAGCAGACAGGGCTACAATGAGCAGTTCTTC
TRBJ1-4,TRBD1,few,TRBV30,CAWTPQGTKNEKLFF,TGTGCCTGGACTCCACAGGGGACAAAGAATGAAAAACTGTTTTTT
TRBJ2-1,-,many,TRBV9,CASSDTGIGTYNEQFF,TGTGCCAGCAGCGACACAGGGATAGGGACCTACAATGAGCAGTTCTTC
TRBJ1-2,-,-,TRBV25-1,CASSEFDRAGIDGYTF,TGTGCCAGCAGTGAATTTGATAGGGCAGGGATCGATGGCTACACCTTC
TRBJ1-2,-,few,TRBV5-6,CASSLPTVPYGYTF,TGTGCCAGCAGCTTGCCGACAGTTCCCTATGGCTACACCTTC
TRBJ2-3,TRBD1,few,TRBV7-2,CASSRQGGTSTDTQYF,TGTGCCAGCTCCCGACAGGGGGGAACTAGCACAGATACGCAGTATTTT
TRBJ1-1,TRBD1,-,TRBV4-1,CASSQPTTGHTEAFF,TGCGCCAGCAGCCAACCCACGACAGGGCACACTGAAGCTTTCTTT
TRBJ1-2,-,once,TRBV6-1,CATSAYGYTF,TGTGCCACATCAGCGTATGGCTACACCTTC
TRBJ2-1,TRBD2,-,TRBV7-2,CASRSASGRNPYNEQFF,TGTGCCAGCAGATCTGCTAGCGGGAGGAACCCCTACAATGAGCAGTTCTTC
TRBJ1-1,-,few,TRBV10-2,CASSEGMNTEAFF,TGCGCCAGCAGTGAGGGGATGAACACTGAAGCTTTCTTT
TRBJ2-7,TRBD2,-,TRBV2,CASKASGRLYEQYF,TGTGCCAGCAAGGCTAGCGGGAGGCTCTACGAGCAGTACTTC